Listed below are T cell receptor beta chains from one sample, sequenced in a study of molecular identifiers for immune sequencing clone quantification. Each CDR3 protein is one row after TCRdb ran MiXCR on the PCR reads. The repertoire holds 90,000 or so distinct CDR3 sequences, roughly 23% seen once, with around 1% in the top ten. What was sequenced was naive CD8+ T cells from blood, with Jurkat cell RNA spiked in. Receptors were obtained from a human donor in good health. Some libraries in this study had Jurkat cell RNA spiked in. Both conserved end residues are part of each CDR3. D genes are given only for firm matches. Rows may omit the clone size; those that give it use once, few, many or a size class.

D gene,J gene,clone size,V gene,CDR3 length,CDR3 protein,CDR3 DNA
NA,TRBJ2-3,many,TRBV5-6,16,CASSLLESTSTDTQYF,TGTGCCAGCAGCTTACTAGAATCAACTAGCACAGATACGCAGTATTTT
NA,TRBJ2-7,many,TRBV13,12,CASSFSSADTCF,TGTGCCAGCAGCTTCTCCTCCGCCGATACGTGCTTC
TRBD1,TRBJ2-7,many,TRBV6-5,13,CASSPGQGGEQYF,TGTGCCAGCAGCCCCGGACAGGGGGGAGAGCAGTACTTC
TRBD2,TRBJ2-1,NA,TRBV18,17,CASSPRGTSGEYNEQFF,TGTGCCAGCTCACCCCGTGGGACTAGCGGGGAATACAATGAGCAGTTCTTC
NA,TRBJ2-7,many,TRBV7-6,15,CASSLAAGHSYEQYF,TGTGCCAGCAGCTTAGCGGCGGGACACTCCTACGAGCAGTACTTC
NA,TRBJ2-6,NA,TRBV12-3/TRBV12-4,20,CASRSPGGFFGATGANVLTF,TGTGCCAGCAGGTCCCCGGGCGGGTTTTTCGGGGCAACCGGGGCCAACGTCCTGACTTTC
TRBD2,TRBJ2-1,many,TRBV28,14,CASSSSGRAVEQFF,TGTGCCAGCAGTTCGAGCGGGAGGGCCGTTGAGCAGTTCTTC
NA,TRBJ2-5,few,TRBV19,15,CASRIDAGLQETQYF,TGTGCCAGCAGGATCGACGCGGGACTCCAAGAGACCCAGTACTTC
TRBD1,TRBJ1-5,few,TRBV28,16,CASSWGTGLSNQPQHF,TGTGCCAGCAGTTGGGGGACAGGGCTGAGCAATCAGCCCCAGCATTTT
NA,TRBJ2-7,few,TRBV20-1,12,CSASPQGYEQYF,TGCAGTGCTAGTCCACAGGGCTACGAGCAGTACTTC
NA,TRBJ1-4,many,TRBV20-1,14,CSATRTGVDEKLFF,TGCAGTGCTACACGAACGGGTGTGGATGAAAAACTGTTTTTT
NA,TRBJ2-2,NA,TRBV24-1,15,CATSDGSWDTGELFF,TGTGCCACCAGTGATGGGAGTTGGGACACCGGGGAGCTGTTTTTT
NA,TRBJ1-5,many,TRBV18,14,CASAEPGPNQPQHF,TGTGCCAGCGCGGAGCCGGGGCCCAATCAGCCCCAGCATTTT
TRBD1,TRBJ1-1,many,TRBV4-3,18,CASSQGGWPQGANTEAFF,TGCGCCAGCAGCCAGGGAGGTTGGCCCCAGGGGGCGAACACTGAAGCTTTCTTT